This TCR beta chain originates from a study of blood T cell repertoires in COVID-19. At the level of the study: Researchers got acute and convalescent COVID-19 samples from the United States, Italy and Spain. T cells, B-cell-depleted T cells, or PBMCs supplied cDNA or gDNA.

Profiling relied on immunoSEQ multiplex PCR, and the TCRdb table lists in-frame clones only, not all of them. There are about 64,000 clones in the sample; 86% occur only once, and 3.2% lies in the top ten. The length of the CDR3 is 14 residues. Germline CDR1 MDHEN, CDR2 SYDVKM. Trimming removed 6 bases at V and 0 bases at J, with 12 bases between. This clonotype was sampled from a man aged 50 to 60 with active COVID-19. The chain couples TRBV28 to TRBJ2-7, with a tentative D call TRBD1 (6 bases). The sample was peripheral blood. CDR3 loop: CASRKTGSSYEQYF. The CDR3 nucleotides read TGTGCCAGCAGGAAGACAGGATCCTCCTACGAGCAGTACTTC.